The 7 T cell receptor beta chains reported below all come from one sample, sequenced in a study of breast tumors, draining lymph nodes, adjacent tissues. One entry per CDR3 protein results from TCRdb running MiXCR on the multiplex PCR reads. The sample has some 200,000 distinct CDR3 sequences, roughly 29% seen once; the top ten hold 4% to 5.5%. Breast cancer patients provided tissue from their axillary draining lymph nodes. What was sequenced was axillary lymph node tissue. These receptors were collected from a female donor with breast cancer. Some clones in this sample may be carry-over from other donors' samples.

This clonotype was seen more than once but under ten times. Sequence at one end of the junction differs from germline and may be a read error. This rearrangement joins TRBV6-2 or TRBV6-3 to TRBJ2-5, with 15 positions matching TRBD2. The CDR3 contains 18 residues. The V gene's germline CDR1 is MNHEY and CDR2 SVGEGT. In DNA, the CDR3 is TGTGCCAGCAGTCACTCGGGGACTAGCGGGAGGTACCAAGAGACCCAGTACTTC. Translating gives CASSHSGTSGRYQETQYF.

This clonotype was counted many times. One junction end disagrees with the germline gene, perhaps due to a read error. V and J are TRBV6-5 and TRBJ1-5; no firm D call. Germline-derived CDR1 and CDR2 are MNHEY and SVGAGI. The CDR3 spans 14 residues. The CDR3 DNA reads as TGTGCCAGCAGTCACTCGAGTGTTGGTCAGCCCCAGCATTTT. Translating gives CASSHSSVGQPQHF.

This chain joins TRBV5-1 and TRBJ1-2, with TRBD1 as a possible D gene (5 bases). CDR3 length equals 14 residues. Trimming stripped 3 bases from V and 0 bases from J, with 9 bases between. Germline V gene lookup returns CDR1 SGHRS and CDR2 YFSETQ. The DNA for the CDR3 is TGCGCCAGCAGCTACGACAGTTCTAACTATGGCTACACCTTC. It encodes CASSYDSSNYGYTF.

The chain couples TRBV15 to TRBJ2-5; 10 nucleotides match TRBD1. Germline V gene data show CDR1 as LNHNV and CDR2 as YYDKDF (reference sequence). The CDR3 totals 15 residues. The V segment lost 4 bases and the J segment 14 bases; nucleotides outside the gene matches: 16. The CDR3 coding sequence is TGTGCCACCAGCACCCCACGGACAGGGGGTCGAGAGCGATACTTC. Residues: CATSTPRTGGRERYF.

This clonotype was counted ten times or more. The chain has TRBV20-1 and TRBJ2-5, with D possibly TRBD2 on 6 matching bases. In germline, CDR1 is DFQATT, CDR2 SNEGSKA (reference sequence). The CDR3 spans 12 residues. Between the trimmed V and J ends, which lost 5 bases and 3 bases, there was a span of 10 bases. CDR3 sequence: CSARLGEETQYF. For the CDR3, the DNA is TGCAGTGCTCGACTAGGGGAAGAGACCCAGTACTTC.

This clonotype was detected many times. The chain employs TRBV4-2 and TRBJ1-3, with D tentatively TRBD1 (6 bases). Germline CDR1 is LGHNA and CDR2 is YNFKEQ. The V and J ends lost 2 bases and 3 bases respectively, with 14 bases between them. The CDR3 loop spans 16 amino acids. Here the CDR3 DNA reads TGTGCCAGCAGCCAACCCGGGACACGGAATGGAAACACCATATATTTT. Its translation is CASSQPGTRNGNTIYF.

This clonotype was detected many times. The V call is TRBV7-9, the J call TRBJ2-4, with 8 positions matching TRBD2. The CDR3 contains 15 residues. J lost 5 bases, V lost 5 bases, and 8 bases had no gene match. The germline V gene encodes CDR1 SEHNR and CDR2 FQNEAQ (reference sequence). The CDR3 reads CASSPSGTRQNIQYF. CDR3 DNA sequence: TGTGCCAGCAGCCCCTCCGGGACTAGACAAAACATTCAGTACTTC.